This TCR beta chain stems from a study of somatic mutations in cytotoxic T cells in rheumatoid arthritis. In the study overall: Among the T-cell populations stained with V beta antibodies, some were separated by flow sorting at nearly 100% purity, including V beta1+ cells whose TCRB was sequenced. Study-level points and caveats: Among 50 to 75 patients, about 8 showed a largest CD8+ clone that surpassed 20% of CD8+ cells. With advancing age, CD8+ clonality climbed in rheumatoid arthritis patients but did not rise in healthy controls.

TCRdb's copy holds only in-frame clones and misses some; the assay was immunoSEQ multiplex PCR. The data show around 21,000 clones, just under 80% seen once. As concerns this clone: Its cognate antigen is unknown.

The sequence was obtained from an adult with rheumatoid arthritis. The sample taken for sequencing was CD8+ T cells sorted from blood.

The DNA for the CDR3 is TGTGCCAGCAGCTCGAGGGCAGCTAGCACAGATACGCAGTATTTT. Its protein is CASSSRAASTDTQYF. The genes are TRBV7-9 and TRBJ2-3; tentatively, D is TRBD2 (5 bases). The CDR3 totals 15 residues. Germline CDR1 and CDR2: SEHNR and FQNEAQ (reference sequence). The germline V and J ends were trimmed by 4 bases and 0 bases, with 11 bases remaining between them.